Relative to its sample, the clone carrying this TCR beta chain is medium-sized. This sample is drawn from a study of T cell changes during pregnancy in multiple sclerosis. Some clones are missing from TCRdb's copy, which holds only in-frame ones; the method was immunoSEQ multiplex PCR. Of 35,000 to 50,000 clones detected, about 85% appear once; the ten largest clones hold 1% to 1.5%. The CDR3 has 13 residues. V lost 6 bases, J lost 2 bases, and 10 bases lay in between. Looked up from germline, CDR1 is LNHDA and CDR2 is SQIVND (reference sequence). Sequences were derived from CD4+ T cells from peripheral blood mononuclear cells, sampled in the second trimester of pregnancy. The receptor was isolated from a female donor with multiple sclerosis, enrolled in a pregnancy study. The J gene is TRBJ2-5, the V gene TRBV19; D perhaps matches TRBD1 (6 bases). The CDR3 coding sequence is TGTGCCAGTAGGGGACAAGCTCAAGAGACCCAGTACTTC. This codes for CASRGQAQETQYF.